Listed here are 20 T cell receptor beta chains from one sample, sequenced in a study of radiation and T cells in renal cell carcinoma. Sample time point: blood 4 weeks post-SBRT, at nephrectomy. The treatment denotes: 15 Gy SBRT to primary tumor, nephrectomy 4 weeks later. Using immunoSEQ multiplex PCR, the repertoire was profiled, and TCRdb retains in-frame clones only, with some absent. The sample has roughly 86,000 clones, around 85% seen once. The sample here was blood, taken from a patient whose treatment included radiotherapy and nephrectomy. These receptors were collected from a man aged 50-59 years with renal cell carcinoma.

This clone was recorded once. The genes are TRBV4-1 and TRBJ1-1; TRBD1 is a possible D gene (5 bases). This CDR3 is built from 12 residues. Per the germline V gene, CDR1 is MGHRA and CDR2 is YSYEKL. Trimming pared 8 bases from V and 5 bases from J, leaving 12 bases between. This chain's CDR3 is CASDSPGTEAFF. Written as DNA, the CDR3 is TGCGCCAGCGACAGTCCGGGAACTGAAGCTTTCTTT.

CDR3 protein: CASSLSQGSLNYGYTF. CDR3 coding DNA: TGTGCCAGCAGTTTATCACAGGGGTCTCTTAACTATGGCTACACCTTC. V usage is TRBV28 and J usage is TRBJ1-2; TRBD1 aligns across 7 bases. Unmatched junction bases numbered 6, after V lost 1 base and J lost 1 base. Germline V gene data show CDR1 as MDHEN and CDR2 as SYDVKM. The CDR3 is 16 amino acids.

By share of the sample, this clone is medium-sized. V usage is TRBV25-1 and J usage is TRBJ2-7; D might be TRBD1 (5 bases). V lost 4 bases and J lost 0, with 10 bases in between. The CDR3 runs to 14 residues. Germline CDR1 MGHDK, CDR2 SYGVNS. The CDR3 sequence is CASSVGADSYEQYF. The CDR3 DNA reads as TGTGCCAGCAGTGTAGGGGCTGACTCCTACGAGCAGTACTTC.

The chain recombines TRBV9 with TRBJ2-1, with D unclear. Per germline, CDR1 SGDLS and CDR2 YYNGEE. The CDR3 contains 13 residues. V lost 4 bases to trimming and J lost 0 bases, with 5 bases between them. CDR3 in DNA: TGTGCCAGCAGCACGCGCTCCTACAATGAGCAGTTCTTC. Translation: CASSTRSYNEQFF.

This clone came up a few times. The chain carries TRBV19 and TRBJ1-1; D ambiguous. Deletions cut 8 bases from V and 2 bases from J, with 18 bases between. Germline CDR1 reads LNHDA; CDR2 reads SQIVND (reference sequence). The CDR3 runs to 15 residues. The CDR3 protein is CASYDGVYGNTEAFF. The CDR3 coding sequence is TGTGCCAGTTATGACGGGGTTTACGGAAACACTGAAGCTTTCTTT. The full variable domain, completed using reference TRBV19 and TRBJ1-1, is DGGITQSPKYLFRKEGQNVTLSCEQNLNHDAMYWYRQDPGQGLRLIYYSQIVNDFQKGDIAEGYSVSREKKESFPLTVTSAQKNPTAFYLCASYDGVYGNTEAFFGQGTRLTVV.

The chain carries TRBV18 and TRBJ2-7; D is uncertain. This CDR3 is built from 15 residues. The germline V gene encodes CDR1 KGHSH and CDR2 LQKENI. The V and J ends lost 3 bases and 1 base respectively, with 13 bases between them. The CDR3 region is CASSPAWTLSYEQYF. CDR3 bases: TGTGCCAGCTCACCCGCGTGGACCCTATCCTACGAGCAGTACTTC.

This chain connects TRBV2 to TRBJ1-2, with TRBD1 identical over 7 bases. The junction had 5 bases not matched to a gene; V was cut back by 2 bases and J by 8 bases. The CDR3 spans 13 residues. In germline, CDR1 is SNHLY, CDR2 FYNNEI. The CDR3: CASSEQRGRGYTF. CDR3 DNA: TGTGCCAGCAGTGAACAAAGGGGGCGAGGCTACACCTTC. The variable domain in full, with the rest retrieved from reference TRBV2 and TRBJ1-2, is EPEVTQTPSHQVTQMGQEVILRCVPISNHLYFYWYRQILGQKVEFLVSFYNNEISEKSEIFDDQFSVERPDGSNFTLKIRSTKLEDSAMYFCASSEQRGRGYTFGSGTRLTVV.

The chain has TRBV6-1 and TRBJ2-3; 11 bases are shared with TRBD2. V gave up 7 bases and J gave up 8 bases; unmatched junction bases: 5. Germline loops: CDR1 MNHNS, CDR2 SASEGT. The CDR3 totals 13 residues. In DNA, the CDR3 is TGTGCCAGCACCGGACTAGCGGGCCGTACGCAGTATTTT. Amino acids: CASTGLAGRTQYF.

J is TRBJ1-3 and V is TRBV18; D gene uncertain. Deletions cut 3 bases from V and 7 bases from J, with 16 bases between. This CDR3 is 15 amino acids long. The V gene's germline CDR1 is KGHSH and CDR2 LQKENI. The CDR3 coding sequence is TGTGCCAGCTCACCCCCAGAGAAGTGGCCTAACACCATATATTTT. Its protein product is CASSPPEKWPNTIYF. The variable domain in full, completed from reference TRBV18 and TRBJ1-3, reads NAGVMQNPRHLVRRRGQEARLRCSPMKGHSHVYWYRQLPEEGLKFMVYLQKENIIDESGMPKERFSAEFPKEGPSILRIQQVVRGDSAAYFCASSPPEKWPNTIYFGEGSWLTVV.

The sample holds one count of this clone. J is TRBJ1-2 and V is TRBV10-2; D gene uncertain. CDR3 length: 12 residues. Per the germline V gene, CDR1 is WSHSY and CDR2 is SAAADI. Trimming pared 8 bases from V and 5 bases from J, leaving 12 bases between. The CDR3, as DNA: TGCGCCAGCCGGAGGGCGGAGTATGGCTACACCTTC. This translates into CASRRAEYGYTF.

The chain couples TRBV6-1 to TRBJ2-7, with TRBD2 as a possible D gene (5 bases). Trimming took off 8 bases at V and 6 bases at J, with 17 bases between the two ends. CDR3 size: 13 residues. CDR1 MNHNS and CDR2 SASEGT come from the germline V gene. The CDR3 here is CASSMDGMGEQYF. Here the CDR3 DNA reads TGTGCCAGCTCTATGGACGGGATGGGCGAGCAGTACTTC.

The chain uses TRBV19 and TRBJ2-7, with a possible D match to TRBD2 (6 bases). The CDR3 spans 16 residues. V gave up 5 bases and J gave up 2 bases, with 19 bases separating them. Germline CDR1 LNHDA, CDR2 SQIVND (reference sequence). The CDR3 nucleotides read TGTGCCAGTAGTGAGCCGTGGGGGGATGGAGCCTACGAGCAGTACTTC. Its protein product is CASSEPWGDGAYEQYF.

This rearrangement joins TRBV4-3 to TRBJ2-3; 13 bases line up with TRBD2. Germline V gene sequence: CDR1 LGHNA, CDR2 YSLEER. The CDR3 runs 18 residues. V lost 0 bases to trimming and J lost 3 bases; unmatched junction nucleotides: 6. The CDR3 DNA follows: TGCGCCAGCAGCCAAGATGGACTAGCGGGGGTGACTACAGATACGCAGTATTTT. This encodes CASSQDGLAGVTTDTQYF.

CDR3 in amino acids: CASSAILGQGGGYTF. CDR3 nucleotide sequence: TGTGCCAGCAGCGCAATTTTGGGACAGGGGGGTGGCTACACCTTC. The chain couples TRBV9 to TRBJ1-2, with 11 bases that match TRBD1. The CDR3 is 15 residues long. The germline gives CDR1 SGDLS, CDR2 YYNGEE. J lost 7 bases, V lost 3 bases, and 8 bases had no gene match. Complete variable domain (other parts from reference TRBV9 and TRBJ1-2): DSGVTQTPKHLITATGQRVTLRCSPRSGDLSVYWYQQSLDQGLQFLIQYYNGEERAKGNILERFSAQQFPDLHSELNLSSLELGDSALYFCASSAILGQGGGYTFGSGTRLTVV.

This clone was recorded once. The chain uses TRBV10-1 and TRBJ2-7; unclear D gene. Germline values: CDR1 WNHNN, CDR2 SYGVQD (reference sequence). Trimming stripped 5 bases from V and 2 bases from J, with 16 bases between. This CDR3 has 15 amino acids. CDR3 in amino acids: CASSYTHAEPYEQYF. DNA for the CDR3: TGCGCCAGCAGTTATACCCACGCGGAACCCTACGAGCAGTACTTC.

This clone has only a few counts. J is TRBJ1-1 and V is TRBV6-6, with D perhaps matching TRBD1 (6 bases). This CDR3 is 14 amino acids long. Germline V gives CDR1 MNHNY, CDR2 SVGAGI (reference sequence). Trimming took 6 bases from V and 5 from J, leaving 16 bases between them. CDR3 DNA: TGTGCCAGCAGAGACTCAGGGGCGCAAACTGAAGCTTTCTTT. Protein: CASRDSGAQTEAFF.

This clone has more than one count but fewer than ten. The J gene is TRBJ2-1, the V gene TRBV27; 10 positions agree with TRBD2. The germline gives CDR1 MNHEY, CDR2 SMNVEV (reference sequence). The CDR3 has 15 residues. V trimming: 6 bases; J trimming: 7 bases; junction bases outside the gene matches: 9. The CDR3 reads CASRPLAGVQNEQFF. The CDR3 DNA sequence: TGTGCCAGCAGGCCGCTAGCGGGAGTCCAGAATGAGCAGTTCTTC.

V usage is TRBV4-1 and J usage is TRBJ2-7, with a weak D call TRBD2 (6 bases). The CDR3 is 14 residues long. CDR1 and CDR2 from the germline V gene are MGHRA and YSYEKL. Trimming removed 4 bases at V and 4 bases at J, with 14 bases between. This CDR3 is CASSRGGQAYEQYF. CDR3 DNA sequence: TGCGCCAGCAGCCGGGGAGGTCAGGCGTACGAGCAGTACTTC.

The chain joins TRBV2 to TRBJ1-1; tentatively, D is TRBD1 (5 bases). There are 14 residues in the CDR3. CDR1 is SNHLY, CDR2 FYNNEI, per germline. V lost 3 bases, J lost 0 bases, and 8 bases lay in between. As DNA, the CDR3 is TGTGCCAGCAGTGACAGGGTTATGAACACTGAAGCTTTCTTT. This gives the protein CASSDRVMNTEAFF.

This CDR3 reads CASSQDGGWDRAGAAFF. CDR3 in DNA: TGTGCCAGCAGCCAAGATGGGGGTTGGGACAGGGCTGGGGCAGCTTTCTTT. This rearrangement joins TRBV4-2 to TRBJ1-1; 9 bases match TRBD1. Trimming at V came to 0 bases and at J to 10 bases, leaving 15 bases not matched to a gene. Per germline, CDR1 LGHNA and CDR2 YNFKEQ. CDR3 length: 17 residues.